These 25 T cell receptor beta chains were all obtained from the same sample, sequenced in a study of blood T cell repertoires in COVID-19. Produced via immunoSEQ multiplex PCR; TCRdb's table is partial and in-frame only. The data contain about 300,000 clones, 85% to 90% of them singletons. The sample consisted of PBMCs or T cells enriched from blood (not recorded which). Receptors originate from a man aged 25 to 40 who had recovered from COVID-19.

The genes are TRBV24-1 and TRBJ2-5, with D tentatively TRBD2 (5 bases). In germline, CDR1 is KGHDR, CDR2 SFDVKD. The germline V and J ends were trimmed by 7 bases and 5 bases, with 16 bases remaining between them. This CDR3 has 14 amino acids. CDR3 DNA sequence: TGTGCCACCAGACCTTCGGGCGGCGGGGAGACCCAGTACTTC. Protein sequence: CATRPSGGGETQYF.

CDR3 sequence (DNA): TGTGCCAGCAGCTCAAGTACTAGCGGGATCCTTATCGGGGAGCTGTTTTTT. Translated, it gives CASSSSTSGILIGELFF. The chain couples TRBV7-2 to TRBJ2-2; 10 bases align to TRBD2. Per germline, CDR1 SGHTA and CDR2 FQGNSA. J lost 7 bases, V lost 4 bases, and 12 bases had no gene match. This CDR3 is built from 17 residues.

This sequence joins TRBV6-5 and TRBJ1-1; 8 positions agree with TRBD1. The CDR3 length is 13 residues. J was trimmed by 3 bases and V by 5 bases; bases with no gene match: 2. Germline V lookup: CDR1 MNHEY, CDR2 SVGAGI. In DNA form, the CDR3 reads TGTGCCAGCAGTACGACAGGGGACACTGAAGCTTTCTTT. Translated: CASSTTGDTEAFF.

V usage is TRBV19 and J usage is TRBJ1-5, with D possibly matching TRBD1 (5 bases). V dropped 6 bases and J dropped 0 bases, with 12 bases sitting between them. The CDR3 runs 15 residues. CDR1 and CDR2 from the germline V gene are LNHDA and SQIVND (reference sequence). CDR3 loop: CASSTTVISNQPQHF. The DNA for the CDR3 is TGTGCCAGTAGCACGACAGTCATTAGCAATCAGCCCCAGCATTTT.

This clone was counted a single time. The CDR3 DNA sequence: TGCGCCAGCAGCGTGGGACAGGGGGCCTACAATGAGCAGTTCTTC. It codes for CASSVGQGAYNEQFF. The chain uses TRBV5-1 and TRBJ2-1, with 11 bases lining up with TRBD1. CDR3 length: 15 residues. Germline V gene data show CDR1 as SGHRS and CDR2 as YFSETQ. The junction had 2 bases not matched to a gene; V was cut back by 4 bases and J by 2 bases.

V usage is TRBV3-1 (or the pseudogene TRBV3-2) and J usage is TRBJ2-7, with D hard to call. Germline CDR1 and CDR2: LGHDT and YNNKEL (reference sequence). The CDR3 loop spans 13 amino acids. V was shortened by 4 bases and J by 0 bases, with 7 bases between the two germline ends. The CDR3 is CASSPYSSYEQYF. CDR3 coding DNA: TGTGCCAGCAGCCCCTACAGCTCCTACGAGCAGTACTTC.

The chain carries TRBV6-7 and TRBJ1-5, with TRBD1 identical over 8 bases. TRBV6-7 is an ORF, with its function uncertain. After removal of 5 bases from V and 2 bases from J, the junction contained 5 bases not matched to a gene. The CDR3 is made up of 15 amino acids. The CDR3 DNA reads as TGTGCCAGCAGTAGCAGGGGGCCGTGCAATCAGCCCCAGCATTTT. Translating gives CASSSRGPCNQPQHF.

This rearrangement joins TRBV24-1 to TRBJ1-6; D might be TRBD1 (6 bases). Per germline, CDR1 KGHDR and CDR2 SFDVKD. CDR3 length equals 14 residues. V lost 3 bases and J lost 7, with 9 bases in between. The CDR3 DNA follows: TGTGCCACCAGTGATACAGGGACGAATTCACCCCTCCACTTT. Translation: CATSDTGTNSPLHF.

V is TRBV5-1 and J is TRBJ2-5; a weak D match, TRBD1 (6 bases). CDR1 and CDR2 from the germline V gene are SGHRS and YFSETQ. Trimming took off 1 base at V and 2 bases at J, with 12 bases between the two ends. CDR3 size: 15 residues. The CDR3 DNA sequence: TGCGCCAGCAGCTTGAGCCTCAGGGGTCAAGAGACCCAGTACTTC. Translated: CASSLSLRGQETQYF.

This clone has a handful of counts. The rearrangement uses TRBV2 and TRBJ1-5; 9 bases align to TRBD1. The CDR3 has 16 residues. V shed 6 bases and J 6 bases; nucleotides not matched to a gene: 12. Germline V gene sequence: CDR1 SNHLY, CDR2 FYNNEI. This CDR3 is CASRGLQGASSQPQHF. Here the CDR3 DNA reads TGTGCCAGCAGGGGTCTACAGGGGGCATCGAGTCAGCCCCAGCATTTT.

This clone was observed a few times. The rearrangement links TRBV18 to TRBJ1-1; TRBD1 might be the D (5 bases). The CDR3 covers 16 residues. Trimming removed 4 bases from V and 4 bases from J, with 19 bases in between. Germline V gene data show CDR1 as KGHSH and CDR2 as LQKENI. The CDR3 here is CASSLEVTGTSTEAFF. Written as DNA, the CDR3 is TGTGCCAGCTCACTCGAAGTTACCGGGACTAGCACTGAAGCTTTCTTT. Using reference TRBV18 and TRBJ1-1 for the parts outside the CDR3, the full variable domain is NAGVMQNPRHLVRRRGQEARLRCSPMKGHSHVYWYRQLPEEGLKFMVYLQKENIIDESGMPKERFSAEFPKEGPSILRIQQVVRGDSAAYFCASSLEVTGTSTEAFFGQGTRLTVV.

The V gene is TRBV5-1, the J gene TRBJ2-1; no clear D gene. Trimming took 3 bases from V and 8 from J, leaving 18 bases between them. This CDR3 has 15 residues. Per the germline V gene, CDR1 is SGHRS and CDR2 is YFSETQ. CDR3 in DNA: TGCGCCAGCAGCTCGGGTGGAACGTCTACCCATGAGCAGTTCTTC. It encodes CASSSGGTSTHEQFF.

V is TRBV30 and J is TRBJ2-1; 8 positions match TRBD2. The CDR3 runs to 17 residues. V lost 3 bases to trimming and J lost 0 bases; unmatched junction nucleotides: 10. Looked up from germline, CDR1 is GTSNPN and CDR2 is SVGIG (reference sequence). The CDR3 nucleotides read TGTGCCTGGAGAGGGGTGCGGGGGGACCGCTCCTACAATGAGCAGTTCTTC. Its protein is CAWRGVRGDRSYNEQFF.

This clone has only a few counts. The V gene is TRBV4-2, the J gene TRBJ1-5, with 11 bases fitting TRBD1. The CDR3 spans 15 residues. Germline CDR1 reads LGHNA; CDR2 reads YNFKEQ. Trimming cost V 0 bases and J 6 bases; bases outside gene matches: 1. The DNA for the CDR3 is TGTGCCAGCAGCCAAGATGGACAGGGGGCTCAGCCCCAGCATTTT. This encodes CASSQDGQGAQPQHF.

V is TRBV5-1 and J is TRBJ1-2, with a possible D match to TRBD1 (5 bases). Trimming pared 6 bases from V and 3 bases from J, leaving 15 bases between. Germline CDR1 reads SGHRS; CDR2 reads YFSETQ. This CDR3 has 14 residues. The CDR3 loop reads CASTPGGMDYGYTF. CDR3 DNA: TGCGCCAGCACCCCCGGGGGGATGGACTATGGCTACACCTTC.

This clone has just a few counts. The rearrangement uses TRBV11-3 and TRBJ1-1; tentatively, D is TRBD1 (5 bases). Germline assignment: CDR1 SGHNT and CDR2 YENEEA. CDR3 length: 15 amino acids. V dropped 5 bases and J dropped 3 bases, with 16 bases sitting between them. CDR3 DNA: TGTGCCAGCAGCCGACCGGGCTGGGGGGACACTGAAGCTTTCTTT. It yields the protein CASSRPGWGDTEAFF.

The chain links TRBV5-1 to TRBJ2-5; D unresolved. The germline V gene has CDR1 SGHRS and CDR2 YFSETQ. The CDR3 has 16 amino acids. Deletions cut 0 bases from V and 3 bases from J, with 15 bases between. This CDR3 is CASSLAGIASKETQYF. CDR3 nucleotides: TGCGCCAGCAGCTTGGCCGGAATAGCCTCAAAAGAGACCCAGTACTTC.

This clone was seen a few times. The chain couples TRBV11-2 to TRBJ2-1, with TRBD2 matching over 10 bases. V dropped 1 base and J dropped 8; count of bases not matched to a gene: 5. The CDR3 consists of 15 residues. Germline V gives CDR1 SGHAT, CDR2 FQNNGV. The CDR3 DNA reads as TGTGCCAGCAGCTTAGGGCTAGCGGGAGTCTATGAGCAGTTCTTC. Amino acid sequence: CASSLGLAGVYEQFF.

V gene TRBV6-4 combines with J gene TRBJ2-3; 10 nucleotides line up with TRBD2. Germline V CDR1 and CDR2: MRHNA, SNTAGT. The CDR3 length is 16 residues. The junction had 2 bases not matched to a gene; V was cut back by 0 bases and J by 2 bases. The CDR3 sequence: CASSDSSGGATDTQYF. In DNA form, the CDR3 reads TGTGCCAGCAGTGACTCGAGCGGGGGGGCCACAGATACGCAGTATTTT.

The CDR3: CASSLDRGAGRGGELFF. CDR3 bases: TGTGCCAGCAGCTTGGACAGGGGAGCGGGAAGGGGCGGGGAGCTGTTTTTT. The gene calls are TRBV7-2 and TRBJ2-2; 9 bases match TRBD1. This CDR3 region has 17 residues. The germline gives CDR1 SGHTA, CDR2 FQGNSA. V lost 3 bases, J lost 7 bases, and 12 bases stayed unmatched.

CDR3 in DNA: TGTGCCAGCACCCCGCAGTGGAGCACAGATACGCAGTATTTT. It encodes CASTPQWSTDTQYF. This chain joins TRBV7-9 and TRBJ2-3; D is unresolved. Trimming took 7 bases from V and 0 from J, leaving 11 bases between them. This CDR3 comprises 14 residues. The germline V gene encodes CDR1 SEHNR and CDR2 FQNEAQ (reference sequence).

This clone has a handful of counts. The chain has TRBV6-1 and TRBJ1-2; D uncertain. Germline CDR1 reads MNHNS; CDR2 reads SASEGT. Trimming removed 3 bases at V and 5 bases at J, with 7 bases between. This CDR3 has 12 residues. For the CDR3, the DNA is TGTGCCAGCAGTGATAGTCTTTATGGCTACACCTTC. Its protein product is CASSDSLYGYTF.

This sequence joins TRBV9 and TRBJ1-1; weak D call: TRBD1 (6 bases). Germline loops: CDR1 SGDLS, CDR2 YYNGEE. The CDR3 totals 13 residues. Trimming removed 0 bases at V and 5 bases at J, with 8 bases between. The CDR3 region is CASSVVTGTEAFF. CDR3 nucleotide sequence: TGTGCCAGCAGCGTAGTAACAGGGACTGAAGCTTTCTTT.

The rearrangement uses TRBV29-1 and TRBJ2-7; tentative D call: TRBD1 (5 bases). CDR1 is SQVTM and CDR2 is ANQGSEA in the germline V gene. There are 13 residues in the CDR3. Trimming left V 0 bases short and J 4 bases short, with 10 bases between. CDR3 sequence reads: CSVEDPQGYEQYF. The DNA for the CDR3 is TGCAGCGTTGAAGACCCCCAGGGTTACGAGCAGTACTTC.

J is TRBJ1-2 and V is TRBV18; TRBD1 agrees at 8 bases. Trimming took 2 bases from V and 8 from J; bases not matched to a gene: 10. The V gene's germline CDR1 is KGHSH and CDR2 LQKENI. The CDR3 is made up of 15 amino acids. In nucleotides, the CDR3 is TGTGCCAGCTCACCAGCCTCAGGGGGCGCGGCCGGCTACACCTTC. Translating it yields CASSPASGGAAGYTF.